One sample yielded the 15 T cell receptor beta chains listed below, sequenced in a study of CD8 T cells in ankylosing spondylitis. Each CDR3 protein is one row after TCRdb ran MiXCR on the 5' RACE reads. The sample lists some 140,000 distinct CDR3 sequences; about 8% were seen once. The sequenced sample consisted of synovial fluid, either unsorted or a sorted T cell fraction (not recorded which). These receptors were collected from a male donor with ankylosing spondylitis.

The chain employs TRBV5-1 and TRBJ2-7; the D is unclear. This CDR3 contains 15 residues. The germline V gene encodes CDR1 SGHRS and CDR2 YFSETQ. The germline V and J ends were trimmed by 0 bases and 0 bases, with 10 bases remaining between them. CDR3 nucleotides: TGCGCCAGCAGCTTGGCTGGGCTTAGCTCCTACGAGCAGTACTTC. This translates into CASSLAGLSSYEQYF.

Many counts were recorded for this clonotype. The chain recombines TRBV11-2 with TRBJ2-5; D gene unclear. Trimming pared 0 bases from V and 3 bases from J, leaving 5 bases between. Germline loops: CDR1 SGHAT, CDR2 FQNNGV. The CDR3 totals 13 residues. The CDR3 loop reads CASSLEAEETQYF. In DNA, the CDR3 is TGTGCCAGCAGCTTAGAAGCTGAAGAGACCCAGTACTTC.

The chain employs TRBV24-1 and TRBJ2-5, with D unresolved. Trimming pared 3 bases from V and 2 bases from J, leaving 6 bases between. Germline V CDR1 and CDR2: KGHDR, SFDVKD. The CDR3 runs 13 residues. The CDR3 loop is CATSDGAQETQYF. Written as DNA, the CDR3 is TGTGCCACCAGTGATGGAGCTCAAGAGACCCAGTACTTC.

This clonotype was seen repeatedly, ten times or more. The chain couples TRBV6-2 or TRBV6-3 to TRBJ2-1; either TRBD1 or TRBD2 may supply D (5 bases each). V was cut by 4 bases and J by 7 bases, with 20 bases left in between. Per the germline V gene, CDR1 is MNHEY and CDR2 is SVGEGT. The CDR3 has 16 amino acids. The CDR3 is CASSSLRGPWGNEQFF. CDR3 coding DNA: TGTGCCAGCAGTTCCTTACGGGGACCTTGGGGGAATGAGCAGTTCTTC.

This clonotype appeared many times. The rearrangement uses TRBV6-2 or TRBV6-3 and TRBJ2-5, with D perhaps matching TRBD1 (6 bases). The CDR3 spans 16 residues. Germline-derived CDR1 and CDR2 are MNHEY and SVGEGT. Trimming removed 3 bases from V and 5 bases from J, with 19 bases in between. The CDR3 reads CASSYSRDTHRETQYF. The CDR3, as DNA: TGTGCCAGCAGTTATTCCCGGGACACCCATCGGGAGACCCAGTACTTC.

This clonotype turned up a few times. The chain employs TRBV20-1 and TRBJ1-5; no clear D gene. Trimming left V 1 base short and J 9 bases short, with 13 bases between. CDR3 length: 13 amino acids. Germline CDR1 DFQATT, CDR2 SNEGSKA (reference sequence). The DNA for the CDR3 is TGCAGTGCTAGAGTCGGCTTTCCGGGGCCCCAGCATTTT. This translates into CSARVGFPGPQHF.

There are a few counts of this clonotype. The rearrangement links TRBV20-1 to TRBJ2-3; TRBD1 is a possible D gene (5 bases). V shed 4 bases and J shed 2 bases, with 16 bases lying between them. The CDR3 runs 15 residues. In germline, CDR1 is DFQATT, CDR2 SNEGSKA (reference sequence). The DNA for the CDR3 is TGCAGTGCTATACTCCCTGCCAGGGTCACAGATACGCAGTATTTT. Protein: CSAILPARVTDTQYF.

This clonotype was recorded at least ten times. V usage is TRBV12-3 or TRBV12-4 and J usage is TRBJ2-1, with TRBD2 identical over 11 bases. The CDR3 consists of 15 residues. V lost 2 bases and J lost 7; bases outside the gene matches: 4. This chain's CDR3 is CASSLRPSGGNEQFF. The CDR3 region has the DNA TGTGCCAGCAGTTTACGGCCTAGCGGGGGGAATGAGCAGTTCTTC.

In its sample, this clonotype was seen a few times. One end of the junction fails to match germline, which may point to a read error. The J gene is TRBJ2-7, the V gene TRBV4-2; D is unclear. CDR1 and CDR2 from the germline V gene are LGHNA and YNFKEQ. The CDR3 is 15 residues long. For the CDR3, the DNA is TGTGCCAGCAGCCAAGAAGGCGGAAACTCCTACGAGCGGTACTTC. Its translation is CASSQEGGNSYERYF.

This clonotype appeared many times. The gene calls are TRBV20-1 and TRBJ2-1, with D perhaps TRBD2 (6 bases). This CDR3 has 19 amino acids. Per the germline V gene, CDR1 is DFQATT and CDR2 is SNEGSKA (reference sequence). The V gene lost 5 bases and the J gene lost 0 bases, with 26 bases spanning the gap. This CDR3 reads CSAPPRWAGTESSYNEQFF. DNA of the CDR3: TGCAGTGCTCCCCCCCGGTGGGCGGGAACCGAGAGCTCCTACAATGAGCAGTTCTTC.

This clonotype was counted ten times or more. CDR3 residues: CASSWEGDTQYF. The CDR3 DNA sequence: TGTGCCAGCAGTTGGGAGGGAGATACGCAGTATTTT. The chain recombines TRBV2 with TRBJ2-3; 7 bases are a match to TRBD2. Germline CDR1 SNHLY, CDR2 FYNNEI. This CDR3 comprises 12 residues. The V and J ends lost 5 bases and 5 bases, in that order; junction bases with no gene match: 1.

This clonotype was observed at least ten times. The chain recombines TRBV19 with TRBJ1-2; maybe TRBD1 (5 bases). Per germline, CDR1 LNHDA and CDR2 SQIVND (reference sequence). The CDR3 is made up of 14 amino acids. Trimming took off 4 bases at V and 2 bases at J, with 11 bases between the two ends. In DNA, the CDR3 is TGTGCCAGTAGTAGGGGACCTGAGAACTATGGCTACACCTTC. Its translation: CASSRGPENYGYTF.

This clonotype has a count of ten or more. This chain links TRBV6-2 or TRBV6-3 with TRBJ2-7, with no clear D. The CDR3 spans 11 residues. Germline CDR1 MNHEY, CDR2 SVGEGT. V shed 5 bases and J shed 3 bases, with 5 bases lying between them. CDR3 residues: CASSGFYEQYF. CDR3 sequence (DNA): TGTGCCAGCAGTGGATTCTACGAGCAGTACTTC.

This clonotype was detected many times. The rearrangement joins TRBV20-1 to TRBJ1-2; TRBD1 might be the D (5 bases). This CDR3 comprises 12 residues. V was pared by 6 bases and J by 8 bases, with 16 bases between. Germline assignment: CDR1 DFQATT and CDR2 SNEGSKA (reference sequence). CDR3 nucleotides: TGCAGTGCCCAACCCGGGACGGCCGGCTACACCTTC. Protein product: CSAQPGTAGYTF.

This clonotype was picked up many times. The CDR3 region has the DNA TGCGCCAGCAGCTTGGTACCCAGGGTAGGAGAAAAACTGTTTTTT. Encoded protein: CASSLVPRVGEKLFF. The chain uses TRBV5-1 and TRBJ1-4, with a tentative D call TRBD1 (5 bases). The CDR3 sequence is 15 residues long. V lost 0 bases and J lost 8, with 14 bases in between. CDR1 and CDR2 from the germline V gene are SGHRS and YFSETQ.